This is a list of T cell receptor beta chains from one sample in a study of neurological immune-mediated disorders. TCRdb reprocessed the 5' RACE reads with MiXCR, giving one entry per CDR3 protein. The table includes 30,000 to 45,000 distinct CDR3 sequences, around 4.8% detected once. Sequences were obtained from CD4+ T cells from blood. These receptors originate from a man aged 18 to 30 in good health. The CDR3 runs from the conserved cysteine through the conserved F or W. D genes are given only for firm matches. Size tells how often a clone was seen (once, few, many) or the class of an expanded clone, and some rows leave it out.

d_call,j_call,clone_size,v_call,cdr3_aa,cdr3_nt
NA,TRBJ2-3,many,TRBV12-3/TRBV12-4,CASSPPLADTQYF,TGTGCCAGCAGTCCCCCCCTCGCAGATACGCAGTATTTT
NA,TRBJ2-7,many,TRBV7-9,CASSWTGTYEQYF,TGTGCCAGCAGCTGGACCGGTACCTACGAGCAGTACTTC
TRBD1,TRBJ2-2,many,TRBV5-1,CASSLPGQVTRELFF,TGCGCCAGCAGCCTGCCGGGACAGGTTACGCGGGAGCTGTTTTTT
NA,TRBJ2-2,many,TRBV5-1,CASSLGAYTGELFF,TGCGCCAGCAGTTTGGGGGCATACACCGGGGAGCTGTTTTTT
TRBD1,TRBJ2-7,many,TRBV20-1,CSARTGTDPYEQYF,TGCAGTGCCCGGACCGGGACAGACCCCTACGAGCAGTACTTC
TRBD1,TRBJ1-2,many,TRBV5-1,CASSPDRVYGYTF,TGCGCCAGCAGCCCGGACAGGGTATATGGCTACACCTTC
TRBD2,TRBJ2-5,many,TRBV20-1,CSARDRTSGGLKQYF,TGCAGTGCTAGAGATAGGACTAGCGGGGGCCTTAAACAGTACTTC
NA,TRBJ2-5,many,TRBV5-1,CASSLEGEETQYF,TGCGCCAGCAGCTTGGAAGGGGAAGAGACCCAGTACTTC
NA,TRBJ1-2,many,TRBV5-1,CASSLEGRGGYTF,TGCGCCAGCAGCTTGGAGGGCAGGGGTGGCTACACCTTC
NA,TRBJ1-1,many,TRBV29-1,CSVGGINTEAFF,TGCAGCGTTGGTGGGATTAACACTGAAGCTTTCTTT
TRBD1,TRBJ1-1,NA,TRBV24-1,CATRSGTGNTEAFF,TGTGCCACCAGATCGGGGACAGGGAACACTGAAGCTTTCTTT
TRBD1,TRBJ2-1,few,TRBV12-3/TRBV12-4,CASSTTYRGHRYNEQFF,TGTGCCAGCAGCACTACCTACAGGGGGCATCGCTACAATGAGCAGTTCTTC
TRBD1,TRBJ1-5,many,TRBV6-1,CASSEALQGVQPQHF,TGTGCCAGCAGTGAAGCGCTACAGGGGGTTCAGCCCCAGCATTTT
NA,TRBJ2-5,many,TRBV5-1,CASSLASQETQYF,TGCGCCAGCAGCTTGGCGTCACAAGAGACCCAGTACTTC
TRBD1,TRBJ1-1,many,TRBV7-9,CASSSGTGDFEAFF,TGTGCCAGCAGCTCCGGGACAGGAGATTTTGAAGCTTTCTTT
NA,TRBJ2-7,many,TRBV7-9,CASSPSYEQYF,TGTGCCAGCAGCCCCTCCTACGAGCAGTACTTC
NA,TRBJ2-5,many,TRBV3-1,CASSQVARETQYF,TGTGCCAGCAGCCAAGTAGCAAGAGAGACCCAGTACTTC
NA,TRBJ1-2,many,TRBV20-1,CSARGGAQYGYTF,TGCAGTGCTAGAGGGGGGGCCCAATATGGCTACACCTTC
NA,TRBJ2-5,many,TRBV3-1,CASSQGSLASETQYF,TGTGCCAGCAGCCAAGGCTCACTAGCATCAGAGACCCAGTACTTC
NA,TRBJ2-1,many,TRBV7-8,CASSLDNGVNEQFF,TGTGCCAGCAGCTTAGACAACGGAGTCAATGAGCAGTTCTTC
NA,TRBJ1-1,many,TRBV6-1,CASSEGNGFEAFF,TGTGCCAGCAGTGAGGGAAACGGATTTGAAGCTTTCTTT
TRBD1,TRBJ1-5,many,TRBV7-2,CASSLQGGGEPQHF,TGTGCCAGCAGCCTGCAGGGGGGTGGTGAGCCCCAGCATTTT
NA,TRBJ1-1,many,TRBV7-2,CASSYAGWGDTEAFF,TGTGCCAGCAGCTACGCCGGGTGGGGGGACACTGAAGCTTTCTTT
NA,TRBJ2-5,many,TRBV14,CASSQDGGWETQYF,TGTGCCAGCAGCCAAGACGGGGGTTGGGAGACCCAGTACTTC
NA,TRBJ1-6,many,TRBV5-1,CASSPARTNSPNSPLHF,TGCGCCAGCAGCCCAGCCCGGACAAATTCGCCTAATTCACCCCTCCACTTT
TRBD2,TRBJ2-5,many,TRBV9,CASSVMSSGDQYF,TGTGCCAGCAGCGTCATGTCTAGCGGGGACCAGTACTTC
NA,TRBJ1-1,many,TRBV29-1,CSVRGLMNTEAFF,TGCAGTGTTCGAGGGTTGATGAACACTGAAGCTTTCTTT
TRBD2,TRBJ2-3,many,TRBV5-1,CASRLAGSTDTQYF,TGCGCCAGCAGACTAGCGGGGAGCACAGATACGCAGTATTTT
NA,TRBJ2-1,many,TRBV11-1,CASSWLRAVSYNEQFF,TGTGCCAGCAGCTGGTTAAGAGCCGTCTCCTACAATGAGCAGTTCTTC
NA,TRBJ1-2,many,TRBV20-1,CSASDGYGYTF,TGCAGTGCCTCAGACGGATATGGCTACACCTTC
TRBD2,TRBJ2-5,many,TRBV27,CASSPTTSAQGTQYF,TGTGCCAGCAGTCCAACTACTAGCGCCCAGGGGACCCAGTACTTC